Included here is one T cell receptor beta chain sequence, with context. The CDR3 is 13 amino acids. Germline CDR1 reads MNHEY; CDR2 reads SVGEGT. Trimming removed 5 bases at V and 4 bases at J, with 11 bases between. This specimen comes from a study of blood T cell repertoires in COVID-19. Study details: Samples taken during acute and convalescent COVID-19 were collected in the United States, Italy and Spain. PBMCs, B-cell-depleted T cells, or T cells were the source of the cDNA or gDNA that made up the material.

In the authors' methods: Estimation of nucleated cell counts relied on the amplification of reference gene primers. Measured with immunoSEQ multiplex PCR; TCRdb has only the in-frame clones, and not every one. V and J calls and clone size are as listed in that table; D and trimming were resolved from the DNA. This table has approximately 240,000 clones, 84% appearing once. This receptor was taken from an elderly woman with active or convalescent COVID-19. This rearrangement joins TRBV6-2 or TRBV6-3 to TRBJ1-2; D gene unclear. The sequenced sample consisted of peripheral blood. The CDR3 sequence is CASSLTRSYGYTF. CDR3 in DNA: TGTGCCAGCAGTCTGACCCGGAGCTATGGCTACACCTTC.